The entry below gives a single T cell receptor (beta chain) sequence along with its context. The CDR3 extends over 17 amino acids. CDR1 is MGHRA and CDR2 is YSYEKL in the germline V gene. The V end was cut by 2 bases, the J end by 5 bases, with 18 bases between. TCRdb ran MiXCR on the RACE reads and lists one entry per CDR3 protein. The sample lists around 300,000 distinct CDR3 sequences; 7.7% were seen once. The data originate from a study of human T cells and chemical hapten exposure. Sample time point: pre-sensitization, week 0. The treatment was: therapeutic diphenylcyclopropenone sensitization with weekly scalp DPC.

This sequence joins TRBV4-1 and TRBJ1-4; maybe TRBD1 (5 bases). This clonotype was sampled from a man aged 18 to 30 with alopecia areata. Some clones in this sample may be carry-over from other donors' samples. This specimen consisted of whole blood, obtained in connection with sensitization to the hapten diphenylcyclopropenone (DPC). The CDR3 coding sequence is TGCGCCAGCAGCCAACTTGCCCCCCCGGGGCCAAATGAAAAACTGTTTTTT. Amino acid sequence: CASSQLAPPGPNEKLFF.